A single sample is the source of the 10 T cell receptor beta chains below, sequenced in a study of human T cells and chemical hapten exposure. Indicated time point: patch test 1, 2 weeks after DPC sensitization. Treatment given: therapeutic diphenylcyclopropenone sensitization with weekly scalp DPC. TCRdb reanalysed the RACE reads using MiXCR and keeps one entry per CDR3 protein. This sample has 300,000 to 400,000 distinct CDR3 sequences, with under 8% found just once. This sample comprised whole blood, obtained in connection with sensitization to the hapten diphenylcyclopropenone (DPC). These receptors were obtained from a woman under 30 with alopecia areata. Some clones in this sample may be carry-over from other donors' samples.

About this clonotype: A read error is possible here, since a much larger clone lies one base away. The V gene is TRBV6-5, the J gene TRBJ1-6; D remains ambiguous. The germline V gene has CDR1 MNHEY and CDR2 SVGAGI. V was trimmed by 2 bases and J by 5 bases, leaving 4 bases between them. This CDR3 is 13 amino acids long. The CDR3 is CASSYRDNSPLHF. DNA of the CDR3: TGTGCCAGCAGTTACAGGGATAATTCACCCCTCCACTTT.

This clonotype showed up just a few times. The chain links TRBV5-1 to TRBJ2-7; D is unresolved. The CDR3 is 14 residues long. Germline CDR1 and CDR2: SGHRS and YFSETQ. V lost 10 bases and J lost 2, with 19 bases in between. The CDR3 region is CASQPGSNTYEQYF. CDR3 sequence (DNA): TGCGCCTCGCAGCCAGGAAGTAACACCTACGAGCAGTACTTC. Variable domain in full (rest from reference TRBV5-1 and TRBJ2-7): KAGVTQTPRYLIKTRGQQVTLSCSPISGHRSVSWYQQTPGQGLQFLFEYFSETQRNKGNFPGRFSGRQFSNSRSEMNVSTLELGDSALYLCASQPGSNTYEQYFGPGTRLTVT.

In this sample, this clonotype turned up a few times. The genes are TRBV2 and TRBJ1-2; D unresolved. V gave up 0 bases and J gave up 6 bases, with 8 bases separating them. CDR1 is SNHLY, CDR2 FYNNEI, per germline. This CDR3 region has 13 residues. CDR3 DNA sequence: TGTGCCAGCAGTGAAGCGCAAAGACATGGCTACACCTTC. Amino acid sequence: CASSEAQRHGYTF. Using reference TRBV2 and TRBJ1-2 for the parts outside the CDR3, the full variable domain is EPEVTQTPSHQVTQMGQEVILRCVPISNHLYFYWYRQILGQKVEFLVSFYNNEISEKSEIFDDQFSVERPDGSNFTLKIRSTKLEDSAMYFCASSEAQRHGYTFGSGTRLTVV.

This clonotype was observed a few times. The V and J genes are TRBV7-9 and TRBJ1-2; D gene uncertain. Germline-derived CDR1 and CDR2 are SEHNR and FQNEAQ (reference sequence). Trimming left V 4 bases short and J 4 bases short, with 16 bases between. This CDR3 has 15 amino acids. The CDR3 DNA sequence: TGTGCCAGCAGCTCCTACCGGACGGGTTGCTATGGCTACACCTTC. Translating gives CASSSYRTGCYGYTF.

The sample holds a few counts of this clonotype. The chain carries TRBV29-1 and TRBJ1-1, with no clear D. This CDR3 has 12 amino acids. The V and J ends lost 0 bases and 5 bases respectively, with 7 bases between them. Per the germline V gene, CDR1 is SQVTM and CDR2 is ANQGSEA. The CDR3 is CSVEDGGTEAFF. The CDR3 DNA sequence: TGCAGCGTTGAAGATGGTGGGACTGAAGCTTTCTTT.

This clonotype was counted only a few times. The CDR3 region is CASSLRSRGLQETQYF. The CDR3 DNA is TGCGCCAGCAGCTTGAGGTCCAGGGGGCTCCAAGAGACCCAGTACTTC. The rearrangement joins TRBV5-1 to TRBJ2-5; 8 bases fit TRBD1. The germline CDR1 and CDR2 sequences are SGHRS and YFSETQ. V lost 1 base and J lost 1; bases outside the gene matches: 6. This CDR3 comprises 16 residues.

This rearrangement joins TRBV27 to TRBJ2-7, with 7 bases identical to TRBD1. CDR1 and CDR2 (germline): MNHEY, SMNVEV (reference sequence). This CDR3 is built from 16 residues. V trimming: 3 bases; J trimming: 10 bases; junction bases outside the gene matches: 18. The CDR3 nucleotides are TGTGCCAGCAGTTTGTCCGGCGCAGGGGGAAACCTACGACAGTACTTC. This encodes CASSLSGAGGNLRQYF.

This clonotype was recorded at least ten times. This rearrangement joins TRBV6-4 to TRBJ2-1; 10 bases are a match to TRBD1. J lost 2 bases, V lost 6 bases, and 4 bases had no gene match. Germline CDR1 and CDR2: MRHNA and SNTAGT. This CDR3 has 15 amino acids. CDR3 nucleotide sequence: TGTGCCAGCAGCCGACAGGGGGCAACCTACAATGAGCAGTTCTTC. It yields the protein CASSRQGATYNEQFF.

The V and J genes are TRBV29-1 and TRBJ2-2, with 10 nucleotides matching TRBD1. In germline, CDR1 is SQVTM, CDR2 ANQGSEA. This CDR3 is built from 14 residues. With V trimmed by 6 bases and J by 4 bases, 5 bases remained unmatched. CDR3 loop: CSVGTGDTTGELFF. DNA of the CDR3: TGCAGCGTGGGGACAGGGGATACCACCGGGGAGCTGTTTTTT.

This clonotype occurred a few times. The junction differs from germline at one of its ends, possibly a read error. CDR3 sequence (DNA): TGTGCCTGCAGTTTTTTCGGACAGGTACCTGAAGCTTTCTTT. This encodes CACSFFGQVPEAFF. The chain recombines TRBV2 with TRBJ1-1, with 7 bases lining up with TRBD1. CDR3 size: 14 residues. The V gene's germline CDR1 is SNHLY and CDR2 FYNNEI.